This is a list of T cell receptor beta chains from one sample in a study of T cells in Graves' hyperthyroidism and ophthalmopathy. TCRdb re-analysed the multiplex PCR reads in MiXCR, keeping a single row per CDR3 protein. The table includes about 410,000 distinct CDR3 sequences, roughly 15% detected once. The source material was blood. These TCRs come from a man younger than 35 with Graves' ophthalmopathy. Both conserved end residues are part of each CDR3.

TRBJ1-1,TRBV6-5,CASSFSRTGVNTEAFF
TRBJ2-2,TRBV12-3/TRBV12-4,CASTPPDSPGAGELFF
TRBJ2-2,TRBV6-1,CASSLPGPSGELFF
TRBJ1-2,TRBV11-2,CASSLFSNTIPF
TRBJ1-5,TRBV7-9,CASSPGTGEFYQPQHF
TRBJ2-7,TRBV11-2,CASSLSWLGGTESYEQYF
TRBJ1-5,TRBV6-2/TRBV6-3,CATKTGDQPQHF
TRBJ2-7,TRBV12-3/TRBV12-4,CASSKGTGLEEQYF
TRBJ2-7,TRBV27,CASRRANPYEQYF
TRBJ2-7,TRBV7-9,CASSWERGLSYEQYF
TRBJ2-3,TRBV7-2,CASSLVAGDLTDTQYF
TRBJ2-7,TRBV19,CASSIGTGEQYF
TRBJ2-1,TRBV5-6,CASSLWGLFYEQFF
TRBJ1-2,TRBV27,CASSLSRTGAGYTF
TRBJ2-2,TRBV24-1,CATSDLTIGGTGELFF
TRBJ1-2,TRBV18,CASLAGVNYGYTF
TRBJ1-5,TRBV7-8,CASSLGTGGPYSNQPQHF
TRBJ2-3,TRBV5-5,CASSSYTQGFSTDTQYF
TRBJ1-2,TRBV20-1,CSADTGGRHGYTF
TRBJ1-2,TRBV27,CASSLGAQYGVGGYTF
TRBJ1-5,TRBV5-1,CASSLFRGGAADYSNQPQHF
TRBJ1-2,TRBV19,CASRLTVTANYGYTF
TRBJ2-1,TRBV12-3/TRBV12-4,CASSYTGTSGSNEQFF
TRBJ2-3,TRBV9,CASSVAVGGAGTQYF
TRBJ1-1,TRBV3-1,CASSQVPNTETFF
TRBJ2-5,TRBV5-6,CASSLETGGETQYF
TRBJ1-6,TRBV5-5,CASSLALQGYLSPLHF
TRBJ2-1,TRBV10-3,CAISDGDNEQFF
TRBJ2-7,TRBV12-3/TRBV12-4,CASSFPDRGHEQYF
TRBJ1-1,TRBV7-2,CASSPSLGRTEAFF
TRBJ2-3,TRBV6-2/TRBV6-3,CASSSPGGNTDTQYF
TRBJ1-1,TRBV7-2,CASSRGLQGRNTEAFF
TRBJ1-2,TRBV5-1,CASRSLIPGNYGYTF
TRBJ1-2,TRBV10-3,CAIGPGGIGGYTF
TRBJ1-2,TRBV7-2,CASSDPGINYGYTF
TRBJ1-2,TRBV24-1,CATSDSQYGYTF
TRBJ2-3,TRBV10-2,CASSPRQGASTDTQYF
TRBJ1-1,TRBV11-3,CASSPRNARMHSQAFF
TRBJ2-3,TRBV7-8,CASSSPSGGREDTQYF
TRBJ1-2,TRBV5-1,CASREGHGYTF
TRBJ1-1,TRBV10-1,CASSDPGANTEAFF
TRBJ1-2,TRBV29-1,CSSAPQGGGYGYTF
TRBJ1-2,TRBV14,CASGPQTNYGYTF
TRBJ2-3,TRBV3-1,CASSLSSGGVTDTQYF
TRBJ1-2,TRBV20-1,CSARNSRVGDSYGYTF